This record looks at one T cell receptor (beta chain) sequence and its context. The antigen remains undetermined. The CDR3 sequence is 15 residues long. Trimming pared 0 bases from V and 2 bases from J, leaving 9 bases between. Germline V gene data show CDR1 as SGHRS and CDR2 as YFSETQ. This sample is part of a study of cytomegalovirus exposure and HLA in healthy donors. PCR involved 60 Vbeta and 13 Jbeta primers. Method: immunoSEQ multiplex PCR; TCRdb's copy keeps in-frame clones and lacks some. The sample lists approximately 150,000 clones; about 75% were seen once. General study points: Across HLA loci, a later analysis found differing TCR association rates, with DRB1 most and HLA-C fewest. Being productive about 87% or about 30% of the time was typical of most TCR beta V segments in an earlier analysis.

The sequence derives from a man aged 35 to 55 in good health and CMV-seronegative. The source material was PBMCs. V gene TRBV5-1 combines with J gene TRBJ1-3; maybe TRBD1 (6 bases). In DNA form, the CDR3 reads TGCGCCAGCAGCTTGGGGGGGGGCCCTGGAAACACCATATATTTT. Encoded protein: CASSLGGGPGNTIYF.